This T cell receptor beta chain is from a study of cytomegalovirus exposure and HLA in healthy donors. Between the trimmed V and J ends, which lost 4 bases and 0 bases, there was a span of 10 bases. Germline CDR1 LNHNV, CDR2 YYDKDF (reference sequence). This CDR3 contains 15 residues. This clone was recorded only once. PCR employed 60 Vbeta and 13 Jbeta primers. Measured with immunoSEQ multiplex PCR; TCRdb has only the in-frame clones, and not every one. The sample comprises 90,000 to 110,000 clones, around 77% of which are singletons, and approximately 8.6% rests with the top ten. Sequencing input: PBMCs. The receptor's source is a middle-aged woman in good health and CMV-seropositive. The V and J genes are TRBV15 and TRBJ2-1; no reliable D call. The CDR3 protein is CATSNNQSSYNEQFF. Written as DNA, the CDR3 is TGTGCCACCAGCAACAATCAATCCTCCTACAATGAGCAGTTCTTC.